This TCR beta chain was recorded in a study of blood T cells in healthy people across ages. This CDR3 spans 16 amino acids. The germline V and J ends were trimmed by 0 bases and 3 bases, with 9 bases remaining between them. This clonotype was found once. Its antigen is undetermined. General observations from the study: It was not possible, with unsorted PBMCs, to conclusively compare naive and antigen-experienced cells. Observed TCR beta diversity per million T cells went down as age went up. This fall followed a roughly linear course with age.

A J-beta primer mix and a sample-barcoded 5' primer were used in a second PCR of roughly 6 to 12 cycles. One entry per CDR3 protein, called by TCRdb with MiXCR from the 5' RACE reads. The table lists about 970,000 distinct CDR3 sequences, 45% to 60% of them singletons, with 20% to 25% in the top ten. Each sample gave at least 6.5 million isolated PBMCs. This clonotype originated in an older woman in good health. Sample: blood. This chain connects TRBV12-3 or TRBV12-4 to TRBJ2-6; D call uncertain. The CDR3 here is CASSLALVVGANVLTF. The DNA for the CDR3 is TGTGCCAGCAGTTTAGCGCTGGTGGTTGGGGCCAACGTCCTGACTTTC.